These 19 T cell receptor beta chains share one sample of origin, sequenced in a study of blood T cell repertoires in COVID-19. The table came from immunoSEQ multiplex PCR; TCRdb's copy has only in-frame clones and leaves some out. In the table there are roughly 190,000 clones, nearly 90% of which are singletons. Sequencing was done on a sample of peripheral blood. The origin of the receptors is a man aged 55-75 years with active or convalescent COVID-19.

The J gene is TRBJ2-7, the V gene TRBV6-5; the D gene is possibly TRBD1 (7 bases). Trimming took off 7 bases at V and 5 bases at J, with 18 bases between the two ends. CDR3 length: 14 residues. Germline CDR1 reads MNHEY; CDR2 reads SVGAGI. CDR3 sequence: CASTGGGSRHEQYF. CDR3 coding DNA: TGTGCCAGCACTGGAGGGGGCAGCCGCCACGAGCAGTACTTC.

V is TRBV23-1 and J is TRBJ1-6; 7 bases are shared with TRBD1. TRBV23-1 is reported as an ORF; its role is uncertain. The CDR3 is 16 residues long. V shed 6 bases, J shed 0 bases, and the junction held 5 bases outside the gene matches. The CDR3 here is CASRYRGSSYNSPLHF. The CDR3 nucleotides are TGCGCCAGCAGGTACAGGGGAAGCTCCTATAATTCACCCCTCCACTTT.

A few counts support this clone. This chain uses TRBV19 with TRBJ2-2; D not certain. Germline CDR1 is LNHDA and CDR2 is SQIVND (reference sequence). V gave up 6 bases and J gave up 4 bases, with 15 bases separating them. This CDR3 has 15 residues. DNA of the CDR3: TGTGCCAGTAGCCCATGGGCGACGCCCACCGGGGAGCTGTTTTTT. Residues: CASSPWATPTGELFF.

The J gene is TRBJ1-2, the V gene TRBV18; TRBD1 aligns across 8 bases. CDR1 and CDR2 from the germline V gene are KGHSH and LQKENI. The CDR3 extends over 15 amino acids. With V trimmed by 1 base and J by 1 base, 2 bases remained unmatched. CDR3 loop: CASSPRTGSNYGYTF. In nucleotides, the CDR3 is TGTGCCAGCTCACCACGGACAGGGAGTAACTATGGCTACACCTTC.

CDR3 loop: CASSQGGSGGSSSYNEQFF. CDR3 nucleotide sequence: TGTGCCAGCAGCCAAGGGGGTAGCGGGGGGTCGAGCTCCTACAATGAGCAGTTCTTC. This sequence joins TRBV4-2 and TRBJ2-1, with 10 bases aligning to TRBD2. J gave up 0 bases and V 1 base, and 9 bases lay outside the gene matches. The V gene's germline CDR1 is LGHNA and CDR2 YNFKEQ. CDR3 length equals 19 residues.

This sequence joins TRBV3-1 (or the pseudogene TRBV3-2) and TRBJ1-3; D is ambiguous. Germline V gene lookup returns CDR1 LGHDT and CDR2 YNNKEL (reference sequence). V was shortened by 0 bases and J by 0 bases, with 6 bases between the two germline ends. CDR3 length: 15 residues. CDR3 sequence (DNA): TGTGCCAGCAGCCAAGATACAGTCTCTGGAAACACCATATATTTT. Its protein is CASSQDTVSGNTIYF.

This chain joins TRBV5-5 and TRBJ1-1; no clear D. The V end lost 0 bases, the J end lost 5 bases, and 11 bases lay between the germline ends. The CDR3 sequence is 14 residues long. The germline V gene has CDR1 SGHKS and CDR2 YYEKEE (reference sequence). DNA for the CDR3: TGTGCCAGCAGCTTGGCGGCGGGGAGTACTGAAGCTTTCTTT. This gives the protein CASSLAAGSTEAFF. The full variable domain, in which reference TRBV5-5 and TRBJ1-1 provide the parts outside the CDR3, is DAGVTQSPTHLIKTRGQQVTLRCSPISGHKSVSWYQQVLGQGPQFIFQYYEKEERGRGNFPDRFSARQFPNYSSELNVNALLLGDSALYLCASSLAAGSTEAFFGQGTRLTVV.

The chain recombines TRBV7-3 with TRBJ1-2; no reliable D call. V lost 2 bases to trimming and J lost 2 bases, with 6 bases between them. Looked up from germline, CDR1 is SGHTA and CDR2 is FQGTGA. The CDR3 runs 13 residues. The CDR3 is CASSLDGNYGYTF. The CDR3 nucleotides read TGTGCCAGCAGCTTAGACGGGAACTATGGCTACACCTTC.

This clone appeared a single time. The chain links TRBV20-1 to TRBJ2-3; D remains unclear. V gave up 6 bases and J gave up 0 bases, with 4 bases separating them. The CDR3 extends over 11 amino acids. CDR1 DFQATT and CDR2 SNEGSKA come from the germline V gene (reference sequence). CDR3 sequence (DNA): TGCAGTGCCGCGAGCACAGATACGCAGTATTTT. It encodes CSAASTDTQYF.

The V call is TRBV30, the J call TRBJ1-2; 7 nucleotides align to TRBD1. The CDR3 consists of 14 residues. Germline CDR1 GTSNPN, CDR2 SVGIG (reference sequence). V was pared by 3 bases and J by 8 bases, with 12 bases of the junction left unmatched. The CDR3 reads CAWRTRDRVRGYTF. The CDR3 coding sequence is TGTGCCTGGAGGACCCGAGACAGGGTCAGAGGCTACACCTTC.

This chain uses TRBV4-2 with TRBJ1-4; TRBD1 matches at 11 bases. V lost 3 bases to trimming and J lost 5 bases; unmatched junction nucleotides: 5. The length of the CDR3 is 16 residues. Germline lookup yields CDR1 LGHNA and CDR2 YNFKEQ. The CDR3 region has the DNA TGTGCCAGCAGCCAGGGACAGGGGGAGAACAATGAAAAACTGTTTTTT. This translates into CASSQGQGENNEKLFF.

The chain joins TRBV3-1 (or the pseudogene TRBV3-2) to TRBJ2-7; tentative D call: TRBD1 (6 bases). Germline lookup yields CDR1 LGHDT and CDR2 YNNKEL (reference sequence). Trimming took 2 bases from V and 2 from J, leaving 13 bases between them. The CDR3 contains 15 residues. In nucleotides, the CDR3 is TGTGCCAGCAGCCAATCGACAGGTCCCCCCTACGAGCAGTACTTC. Its protein product is CASSQSTGPPYEQYF.

V is TRBV5-4 and J is TRBJ1-6; 8 bases fit TRBD1. The CDR3 contains 15 residues. The junction had 10 bases not matched to a gene; V was cut back by 4 bases and J by 10 bases. Per the germline V gene, CDR1 is SGHNT and CDR2 is YYREEE (reference sequence). The CDR3 DNA follows: TGTGCCAGCAGCCCTGCAGGGACAGGTCCATCACCCCTCCACTTT. As protein: CASSPAGTGPSPLHF.

The CDR3 here is CASSQQETQYF. CDR3 DNA sequence: TGTGCCAGTAGTCAACAAGAGACCCAGTACTTC. The chain links TRBV19 to TRBJ2-5; D is unclear. The germline gives CDR1 LNHDA, CDR2 SQIVND (reference sequence). CDR3 length: 11 residues. Trimming stripped 5 bases from V and 2 bases from J, with 3 bases between.

This chain joins TRBV4-1 and TRBJ2-3, with D uncertain. Trimming cost V 1 base and J 4 bases, with 9 bases left between them. The CDR3 loop spans 14 amino acids. The V gene's germline CDR1 is MGHRA and CDR2 YSYEKL. The CDR3 DNA reads TGCGCCAGCAGCCAAGTGACAAACCCAGATACGCAGTATTTT. Translated: CASSQVTNPDTQYF.

The rearrangement uses TRBV19 and TRBJ2-1; the match to TRBD2 covers 11 bases. This CDR3 spans 15 amino acids. V trimming: 7 bases; J trimming: 3 bases; junction bases outside the gene matches: 5. Per the germline V gene, CDR1 is LNHDA and CDR2 is SQIVND (reference sequence). CDR3: CASNPGTSGYNEQFF. The DNA for the CDR3 is TGTGCCAGTAACCCGGGGACTAGCGGCTACAATGAGCAGTTCTTC.

V gene TRBV4-1 combines with J gene TRBJ2-5, with TRBD2 matching over 10 bases. This CDR3 spans 14 amino acids. Germline V lookup: CDR1 MGHRA, CDR2 YSYEKL. Unmatched junction bases numbered 3, after V lost 4 bases and J lost 4 bases. The CDR3 DNA follows: TGCGCCAGCAGCCCGCTAGCGGGGGCAGAGACCCAGTACTTC. Translation: CASSPLAGAETQYF.

This chain connects TRBV15 to TRBJ2-5, with 9 bases fitting TRBD1. Germline-derived CDR1 and CDR2 are LNHNV and YYDKDF (reference sequence). The CDR3 loop spans 16 amino acids. J gave up 2 bases and V 0 bases, and 4 bases lay outside the gene matches. The DNA of the CDR3 is TGTGCCACCAGCAGAGAAGGGACAGGGATGCAAGAGACCCAGTACTTC. Encoded protein: CATSREGTGMQETQYF.

The V call is TRBV5-5, the J call TRBJ2-3; 9 bases are shared with TRBD2. The length of the CDR3 is 12 residues. V lost 2 bases, J lost 8 bases, and 0 bases stayed unmatched. CDR1 and CDR2 (germline): SGHKS, YYEKEE (reference sequence). CDR3 amino acids: CASSLLAGTQYF. CDR3 DNA: TGTGCCAGCAGCTTACTAGCGGGTACGCAGTATTTT.